The entry below gives a single TCR beta chain sequence along with its context. Its antigen is still unknown. This entry is derived from a study of graft-versus-host responses after intestinal transplantation. Study at large: The study gave all recipients anti-thymocyte globulin induction, then tacrolimus and steroids for 2 to 3 years.

The V gene lost 7 bases and the J gene lost 0 bases, with 6 bases spanning the gap. The germline CDR1 and CDR2 sequences are SQVTM and ANQGSEA. The CDR3 extends over 11 amino acids. General study points: Among circulating GvH clones, peak levels were associated with early post-transplant declines in HvG clones.

The method was immunoSEQ multiplex PCR; TCRdb's version includes in-frame clones alone and lacks a portion of them. Of 20,000 to 30,000 clones listed, 82% are singletons. The starting material was unstimulated CD4+ T cells sorted from spleen or lymph node cells, obtained before intestinal transplant. The chain carries TRBV29-1 and TRBJ1-1; D is unresolved. This receptor was identified in a human donor who received an intestinal transplant. CDR3 amino acids: CSGQLNTEAFF. CDR3 DNA sequence: TGCAGCGGCCAGCTGAACACTGAAGCTTTCTTT.